These T cell receptor beta chains were read from a single sample in a study of vaccination and CD4 T cells after COVID-19. TCRdb reprocessed the PCR reads via MiXCR and lists one record per CDR3 protein. The table records under 20,000 distinct CDR3 sequences, around three fifths of them present only once. Antigen specificity for these receptors is unknown. The sequenced sample consisted of CD4+ T cells from blood, cultured in vitro. These TCRs come from a human donor who had recovered from COVID-19. CDR3s include the opening cysteine and the closing phenylalanine or tryptophan. D genes are given only for firm matches. The listing skips clone size in some rows; elsewhere it reads once, few, many or a size class.

clone_size j_call v_call d_call cdr3_aa cdr3_nt
- TRBJ1-1 TRBV5-1 TRBD1 CASSLQGSDTEAFF TGCGCCAGCAGCTTACAGGGGAGTGACACTGAAGCTTTCTTT
- TRBJ1-1 TRBV5-3 TRBD1 CASSWQGGTEAFF TGTGCCAGCAGCTGGCAGGGGGGCACTGAAGCTTTCTTT
few TRBJ1-3 TRBV20-1 - CSAQTASGNTIYF TGCAGTGCCCAGACAGCCTCTGGAAACACCATATATTTT
medium-sized TRBJ2-7 TRBV30 - CAWSVKYEQYF TGTGCCTGGAGCGTTAAATACGAGCAGTACTTC
- TRBJ1-2 TRBV24-1 TRBD1 CATSETGTGSIYGYTF TGTGCCACCAGTGAAACCGGGACAGGTTCAATCTATGGCTACACCTTC
- TRBJ2-1 TRBV11-2 - CASSLGGPFYNEQFF TGTGCCAGCAGCTTAGGAGGTCCGTTCTACAATGAGCAGTTCTTC
few TRBJ1-1 TRBV28 - CASSLDRNTEAFF TGTGCCAGCAGTTTAGACAGGAACACTGAAGCTTTCTTT
- TRBJ1-5 TRBV12-3/TRBV12-4 TRBD1 CASSFPSTGTGEGQPQHF TGTGCCAGCAGTTTCCCCTCGACCGGGACAGGGGAGGGTCAGCCCCAGCATTTT
- TRBJ2-1 TRBV20-1 TRBD2 CSARTGLAPYNEQFF TGCAGTGCTCGTACGGGACTAGCGCCGTACAATGAGCAGTTCTTC
- TRBJ1-1 TRBV6-1 - CASSRPGGATEAFF TGTGCCAGCAGTAGACCGGGAGGCGCCACTGAAGCTTTCTTT
few TRBJ2-1 TRBV27 TRBD2 CASSLVLAGGRSSYNEQFF TGTGCCAGCAGTTTAGTCCTAGCGGGAGGCCGGAGCTCCTACAATGAGCAGTTCTTC
- TRBJ1-4 TRBV7-2 - CASSLGLEKLFF TGTGCCAGCAGCTTGGGTCTTGAAAAACTGTTTTTT
- TRBJ1-6 TRBV6-1 - CASKDSVNSPLHF TGTGCCAGCAAGGACAGCGTCAATTCACCCCTCCACTTT
- TRBJ2-7 TRBV19 - CASSRSWGPAYEQYF TGTGCCAGTAGTAGGTCTTGGGGACCTGCCTACGAGCAGTACTTC
- TRBJ1-2 TRBV6-2/TRBV6-3 - CASSLRGPQAIRNYGYTF TGTGCCAGCAGCCTACGGGGACCGCAGGCGATTCGTAACTATGGCTACACCTTC
- TRBJ2-6 TRBV27 - CASSRQLSGANVLTF TGTGCCAGCAGTCGACAACTTTCTGGGGCCAACGTCCTGACTTTC
- TRBJ1-2 TRBV6-1 TRBD1 CASTLVGQGAVFVYGYTF TGTGCCAGCACTCTGGTCGGACAGGGGGCGGTTTTCGTTTATGGCTACACCTTC
- TRBJ2-3 TRBV10-3 - CAISEPGYSTDTQYF TGTGCCATCAGTGAACCAGGGTATAGCACAGATACGCAGTATTTT
- TRBJ2-1 TRBV29-1 TRBD2 CSTVTGTSGSEQFF TGCAGCACCGTCACCGGGACTAGCGGGAGTGAGCAGTTCTTC
once TRBJ2-1 TRBV20-1 TRBD2 CSATSSAGGRNEQFF TGCAGTGCCACCTCGTCCGCGGGAGGGCGGAATGAGCAGTTCTTC
once TRBJ1-1 TRBV23-1 - CASSHCDSEAFF TGCGCCAGCAGTCATTGTGACAGTGAAGCTTTCTTT
large TRBJ2-1 TRBV28 - CASSYGENEQFF TGTGCCAGCAGTTACGGTGAGAATGAGCAGTTCTTC
- TRBJ2-3 TRBV11-2 TRBD2 CASSFVSGALTDTQYF TGTGCCAGCAGCTTTGTTAGCGGGGCGCTCACAGATACGCAGTATTTT
- TRBJ1-2 TRBV30 - CAWSSLANYGYTF TGTGCCTGGAGTTCCCTGGCTAACTATGGCTACACCTTC